A single TCR beta chain is shown here with its context. Its target is unknown. The data were obtained in a study of shared clonotypes between healthy human individuals. The study, taken as a whole, reports: Among the subsets, naive ones generally showed larger estimated richness than memory ones. Inspection by rarefaction showed sorted-subset sequencing to be incomplete despite large depth.

Profiling relied on immunoSEQ multiplex PCR, and the TCRdb table lists in-frame clones only, not all of them. The table includes some 2,000,000 clones, over 85% detected once. Naive CD8 populations comprised CD45RO-negative cells positively selected for CCR7, excluding terminally differentiated effector memory CD45RA+ cells. Germline loops: CDR1 KGHSH, CDR2 LQKENI. The junction had 5 bases not matched to a gene; V was cut back by 3 bases and J by 4 bases. The CDR3 totals 15 residues. The source is a man younger than 35 in good health. The V call is TRBV18, the J call TRBJ2-3; 9 bases are a match to TRBD2. The material sequenced was naive CD8+ T cells sorted from blood. The CDR3 reads CASSPDAGGPDTQYF. In DNA form, the CDR3 reads TGTGCCAGCTCACCGGACGCGGGAGGGCCAGATACGCAGTATTTT. Using reference TRBV18 and TRBJ2-3 for the parts outside the CDR3, the full variable domain is NAGVMQNPRHLVRRRGQEARLRCSPMKGHSHVYWYRQLPEEGLKFMVYLQKENIIDESGMPKERFSAEFPKEGPSILRIQQVVRGDSAAYFCASSPDAGGPDTQYFGPGTRLTVL.